This TCR beta chain was documented in a study of graft-versus-host responses after intestinal transplantation. Study-wide context: Each transplant was multivisceral, liver-intestinal, or isolated intestinal. Induction with anti-thymocyte globulin, then tacrolimus and steroids for roughly 3 years, was given to all recipients.

Profiling relied on immunoSEQ multiplex PCR, and the TCRdb table lists in-frame clones only, not all of them. This table holds about 85,000 clones, about four fifths found once. The CDR3 spans 16 residues. The germline V gene has CDR1 SGHDT and CDR2 YYEEEE. Trimming left V 4 bases short and J 2 bases short, with 17 bases between. Only a few counts were recorded for this clone. Its specificity is not known. The clonotype comes from a human donor who received an intestinal transplant. The rearrangement uses TRBV5-6 and TRBJ2-3; D might be TRBD1 or TRBD2, each matching 5 bases. The sequences come from unstimulated CD8+ T cells sorted from spleen or lymph node cells, collected before intestinal transplant. CDR3 nucleotide sequence: TGTGCCAGCAGCCCGGATGGGGATGGGACCACAGATACGCAGTATTTT. As protein: CASSPDGDGTTDTQYF.